Listed below are T cell receptor beta chains from one sample, sequenced in a study of OX40 agonist ivuxolimab in advanced cancers. Assay: immunoSEQ multiplex PCR; the TCRdb copy retains only in-frame clones and omits some. Counted here are over 55,000 clones, about 89% occurring once; the ten biggest clones make up 14% to 15%. This specimen consisted of CD4+ or CD8+ T cells sorted from blood, obtained in a trial of the OX40 agonist ivuxolimab. These receptors all stem from an adult with an advanced solid tumor such as melanoma, head and neck, liver or kidney cancer. CDR3s include the opening cysteine and the closing phenylalanine or tryptophan. D genes are given only for firm matches. Clone sizes are given selectively: once, few, many, or a class where the clone is expanded.

D: NA; V: TRBV7-2; J: TRBJ1-5; size: NA; CDR3: CASSLVGTGAPGQPQHF; DNA: TGTGCCAGCAGCTTAGTAGGGACCGGAGCACCGGGTCAGCCCCAGCATTTT
D: TRBD1; V: TRBV10-1; J: TRBJ1-1; size: once; CDR3: CASSENSGGMNTEAFF; DNA: TGCGCCAGCAGTGAAAACTCAGGGGGCATGAACACTGAAGCTTTCTTT
D: TRBD1; V: TRBV18; J: TRBJ2-5; size: NA; CDR3: CASSPRTGRIETQYF; DNA: TGTGCCAGCTCACCAAGGACAGGGAGGATTGAGACCCAGTACTTC
D: TRBD1; V: TRBV27; J: TRBJ2-2; size: once; CDR3: CASSFDLPGQGWSGELFF; DNA: TGTGCCAGCAGTTTTGACCTTCCGGGACAGGGCTGGTCCGGGGAGCTGTTTTTT
D: TRBD2; V: TRBV7-2; J: TRBJ2-7; size: NA; CDR3: CANTTLLGTSGYEQYF; DNA: TGTGCCAATACGACCCTCCTTGGGACTAGCGGCTACGAGCAGTACTTC
D: TRBD1; V: TRBV14; J: TRBJ1-5; size: NA; CDR3: CATPDRDVYSNQPQHF; DNA: TGTGCCACACCGGACAGGGATGTCTATAGCAATCAGCCCCAGCATTTT
D: TRBD1; V: TRBV7-2; J: TRBJ2-7; size: NA; CDR3: CASSSRTGEGRYEQYF; DNA: TGTGCCAGCAGCTCTAGGACAGGGGAAGGCCGCTACGAGCAGTACTTC
D: NA; V: TRBV28; J: TRBJ1-3; size: NA; CDR3: CASSPGGASGNTIYF; DNA: TGTGCCAGCAGCCCCGGGGGGGCCTCTGGAAACACCATATATTTT
D: TRBD2; V: TRBV28; J: TRBJ2-7; size: NA; CDR3: CASSNGLGFEQYF; DNA: TGTGCCAGCAGCAACGGACTAGGGTTCGAGCAGTACTTC
D: TRBD2; V: TRBV5-1; J: TRBJ2-3; size: NA; CDR3: CASSSSGTSGSGTDTQYF; DNA: TGCGCCAGCAGCTCGTCTGGGACTAGCGGGAGTGGGACAGATACGCAGTATTTT
D: NA; V: TRBV21-1; J: TRBJ2-7; size: NA; CDR3: CASSKTVFSYEQYF; DNA: TGTGCCAGCAGCAAGACGGTTTTCTCCTACGAGCAGTACTTC
D: NA; V: TRBV11-1; J: TRBJ2-7; size: NA; CDR3: CASSLGLATSYEQYF; DNA: TGTGCCAGCAGCTTGGGGCTAGCGACATCCTACGAGCAGTACTTC
D: NA; V: TRBV11-3; J: TRBJ2-2; size: NA; CDR3: CASSFEGDTGELFF; DNA: TGTGCCAGCAGCTTCGAGGGAGACACCGGGGAGCTGTTTTTT
D: NA; V: TRBV28; J: TRBJ2-3; size: NA; CDR3: CASSSLGGRTNTQYF; DNA: TGTGCCAGCAGTTCCCTCGGCGGCCGCACAAATACGCAGTATTTT
D: NA; V: TRBV5-1; J: TRBJ2-1; size: NA; CDR3: CASKGGSSYNEQFF; DNA: TGCGCCAGCAAGGGAGGAAGCTCCTACAATGAGCAGTTCTTC
D: TRBD2; V: TRBV9; J: TRBJ2-7; size: NA; CDR3: CASSPGLAGARGSEQYF; DNA: TGTGCCAGCAGCCCCGGACTAGCGGGAGCCAGAGGCTCTGAGCAGTACTTC
D: NA; V: TRBV28; J: TRBJ2-3; size: few; CDR3: CASKGQGTDTQYF; DNA: TGTGCCAGCAAAGGGCAAGGCACAGATACGCAGTATTTT
D: NA; V: TRBV18; J: TRBJ1-1; size: once; CDR3: CASSQSEPNTEAFF; DNA: TGTGCCAGCTCACAATCCGAGCCGAACACTGAAGCTTTCTTT
D: NA; V: TRBV5-6; J: TRBJ1-5; size: NA; CDR3: CASSLTGSSNQPQHF; DNA: TGTGCCAGCAGCTTGACAGGGTCTAGCAATCAGCCCCAGCATTTT
D: NA; V: TRBV28; J: TRBJ1-5; size: NA; CDR3: CASRDGGSNQPQHF; DNA: TGTGCCAGCAGGGACGGCGGTAGCAATCAGCCCCAGCATTTT